The present T cell receptor (beta chain) was sequenced within a study of identifying expanded T cells in peripheral blood. Study conclusions and caveats: Over two and four weeks, about 16.4 and 19 clones changed, versus around 1.3 between replicates. Clone count variance between approximately two-week samples rose with total template count.

Germline loops: CDR1 MGHRA, CDR2 YSYEKL. The CDR3 length is 13 residues. V was trimmed by 1 base and J by 12 bases, leaving 16 bases between them. Repertoires were generated with immunoSEQ multiplex PCR, while TCRdb's copy carries only in-frame clones and drops some. The sample lists some 77,000 clones; about 88% were seen once. In the case of this clone: As yet, its antigen is unknown.

Collection occurred without any documented infections or immune events in donors. The sequenced sample was blood. The clonotype originates from a person aged 18 to 75 in good health. The V and J genes are TRBV4-1 and TRBJ2-7; no clear D gene. The CDR3 nucleotides read TGCGCCAGCAGCCAAGTTGGCCATAGCTTCGCGTACTTC. Protein: CASSQVGHSFAYF.